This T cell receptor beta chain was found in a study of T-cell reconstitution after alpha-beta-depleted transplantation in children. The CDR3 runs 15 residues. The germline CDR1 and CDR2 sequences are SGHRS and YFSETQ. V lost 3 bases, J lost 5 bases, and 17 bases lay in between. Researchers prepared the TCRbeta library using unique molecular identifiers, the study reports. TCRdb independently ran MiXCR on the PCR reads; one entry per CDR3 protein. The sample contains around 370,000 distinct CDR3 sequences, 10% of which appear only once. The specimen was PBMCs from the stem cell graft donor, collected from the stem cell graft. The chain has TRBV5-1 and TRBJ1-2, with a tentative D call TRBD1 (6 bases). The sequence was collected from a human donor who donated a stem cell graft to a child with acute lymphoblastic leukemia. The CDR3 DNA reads TGCGCCAGCAGCTACCTAGCGTCGGACAGTTATGGCTACACCTTC. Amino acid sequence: CASSYLASDSYGYTF.